Described below is a single TCR beta chain sequence and its context. Its antigen is not identified. This sample is drawn from a study of shared clonotypes between healthy human individuals. The CDR3 sequence is 14 residues long. Trimming removed 5 bases from V and 5 bases from J; junction bases left unmatched: 4. Germline loops: CDR1 SGHTA, CDR2 FQGTGA. Authors' processing steps: ImmunoSEQ output held junction-only sequences without quality scores, so filtering differed. The data were produced by immunoSEQ multiplex PCR, yet TCRdb's version contains in-frame clones alone and is incomplete. The V and J calls and the clone size are those of that table, but D and trimming were determined from the DNA. Counted here are a few million clones, about 92% occurring once; the ten biggest clones make up 0.35% to 0.5%. Study results and limitations: Non-shared clonotypes were found to have lower generation probabilities than the clonotypes that were shared by all four of the sorted-subset donors.

The chain recombines TRBV7-3 with TRBJ2-1; 9 bases are a match to TRBD2. The sample comprised naive CD4+ T cells from PBMCs. Subset indicated: CD45RA+ positively selected. The receptor was derived from a man between 18 and 29 years old in good health. Some clones in this sample may be carry-over from other donors' samples. The chain's CDR3 is CASSMGTSNNEQFF. The CDR3 nucleotides are TGTGCCAGCAGCATGGGGACTAGCAACAATGAGCAGTTCTTC.